This T cell receptor (beta chain) comes out of a study of early T cells in non-severe SARS-CoV-2 infection. Study-level information: Chains were unpaired, as sequencing was done on bulk RNA from unsorted whole blood.

Study results and caveats: Database matching using VDJdb favored anti-spike CD8 responses, with private and CD4 specificities left missing.

This clonotype was picked up a small number of times. Its target is unknown. Individual cDNA molecules were tagged with unique molecular identifiers, the study reported. TCRdb re-called the 5' RACE reads with MiXCR, one entry per CDR3 protein. The sample gives 80,000 or so distinct CDR3 sequences, 15% to 18% of which show up once; roughly 12% is in the top ten. The germline CDR1 and CDR2 sequences are SQVTM and ANQGSEA. V lost 3 bases to trimming and J lost 2 bases, with 9 bases between them. The CDR3 has 13 residues. The clonotype comes from an adult who was a healthcare worker with PCR-confirmed SARS-CoV-2 infection or an uninfected control (not recorded which). The material sequenced was whole blood. The rearrangement joins TRBV29-1 to TRBJ2-3; D not resolved. The CDR3 here is CSVDFGNTDTQYF. The CDR3, as DNA: TGCAGCGTTGACTTCGGCAACACAGATACGCAGTATTTT.